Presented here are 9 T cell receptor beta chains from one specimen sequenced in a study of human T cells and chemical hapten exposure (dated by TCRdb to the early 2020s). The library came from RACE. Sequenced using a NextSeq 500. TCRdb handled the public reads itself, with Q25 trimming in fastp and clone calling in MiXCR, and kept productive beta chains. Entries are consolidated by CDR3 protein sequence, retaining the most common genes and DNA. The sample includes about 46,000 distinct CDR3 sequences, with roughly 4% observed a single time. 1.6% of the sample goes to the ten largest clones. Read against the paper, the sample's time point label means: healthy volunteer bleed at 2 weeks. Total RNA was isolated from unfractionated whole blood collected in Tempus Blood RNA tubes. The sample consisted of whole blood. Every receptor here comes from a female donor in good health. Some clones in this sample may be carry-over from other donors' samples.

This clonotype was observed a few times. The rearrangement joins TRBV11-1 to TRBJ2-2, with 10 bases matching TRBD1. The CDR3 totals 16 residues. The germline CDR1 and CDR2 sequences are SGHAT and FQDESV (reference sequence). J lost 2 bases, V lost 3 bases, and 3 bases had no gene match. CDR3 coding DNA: TGTGCCAGCAGCTTCGGGACAGGGGCCAACACCGGGGAGCTGTTTTTT. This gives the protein CASSFGTGANTGELFF.

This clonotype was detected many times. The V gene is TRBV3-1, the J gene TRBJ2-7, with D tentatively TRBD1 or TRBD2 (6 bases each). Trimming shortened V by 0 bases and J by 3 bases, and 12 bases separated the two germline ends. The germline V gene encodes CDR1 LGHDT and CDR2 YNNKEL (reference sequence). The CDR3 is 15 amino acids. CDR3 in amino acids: CASSQDPGAHYEQYF. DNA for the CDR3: TGTGCCAGCAGCCAAGATCCGGGGGCCCACTACGAGCAGTACTTC.

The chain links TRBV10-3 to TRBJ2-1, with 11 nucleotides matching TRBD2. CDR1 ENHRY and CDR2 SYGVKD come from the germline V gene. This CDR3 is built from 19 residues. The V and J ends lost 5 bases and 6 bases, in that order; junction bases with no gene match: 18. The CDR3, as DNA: TGTGCCATCAGTCCACTAGCGGGGGACCCAACTAGCGTTGGCAATGAGCAGTTCTTC. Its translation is CAISPLAGDPTSVGNEQFF.

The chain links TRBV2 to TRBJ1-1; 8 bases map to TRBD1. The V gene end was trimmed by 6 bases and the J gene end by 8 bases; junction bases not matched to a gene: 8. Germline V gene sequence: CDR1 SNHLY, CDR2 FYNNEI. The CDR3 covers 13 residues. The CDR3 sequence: CASRGDRSGEAFF. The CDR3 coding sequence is TGTGCCAGCAGGGGGGACAGGAGCGGGGAAGCTTTCTTT. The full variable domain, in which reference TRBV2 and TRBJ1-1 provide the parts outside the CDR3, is EPEVTQTPSHQVTQMGQEVILRCVPISNHLYFYWYRQILGQKVEFLVSFYNNEISEKSEIFDDQFSVERPDGSNFTLKIRSTKLEDSAMYFCASRGDRSGEAFFGQGTRLTVV.

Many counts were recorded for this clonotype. The CDR3 region has the DNA TGTGCCAGCAGCGCGTACTCTGGAAACACCATATATTTT. It translates to CASSAYSGNTIYF. V gene TRBV2 combines with J gene TRBJ1-3; no reliable D call. Germline lookup yields CDR1 SNHLY and CDR2 FYNNEI. The V end was cut by 6 bases, the J end by 0 bases, with 6 bases between. The CDR3 totals 13 residues. Together with reference TRBV2 and TRBJ1-3, the CDR3 gives the full variable domain: EPEVTQTPSHQVTQMGQEVILRCVPISNHLYFYWYRQILGQKVEFLVSFYNNEISEKSEIFDDQFSVERPDGSNFTLKIRSTKLEDSAMYFCASSAYSGNTIYFGEGSWLTVV.

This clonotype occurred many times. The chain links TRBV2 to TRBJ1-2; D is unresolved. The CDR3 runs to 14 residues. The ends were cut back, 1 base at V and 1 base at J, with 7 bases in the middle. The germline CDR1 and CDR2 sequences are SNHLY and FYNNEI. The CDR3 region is CASSEEGRNYGYTF. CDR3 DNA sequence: TGTGCCAGCAGTGAAGAAGGTCGTAACTATGGCTACACCTTC.

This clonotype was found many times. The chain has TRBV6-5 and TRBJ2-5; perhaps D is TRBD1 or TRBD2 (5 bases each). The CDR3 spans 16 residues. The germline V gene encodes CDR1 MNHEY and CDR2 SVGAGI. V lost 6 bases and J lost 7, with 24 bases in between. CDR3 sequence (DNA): TGTGCCAGCAGCCCCCCTTCCCTGGGGACCGGCGGGACCCAGTACTTC. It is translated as CASSPPSLGTGGTQYF.

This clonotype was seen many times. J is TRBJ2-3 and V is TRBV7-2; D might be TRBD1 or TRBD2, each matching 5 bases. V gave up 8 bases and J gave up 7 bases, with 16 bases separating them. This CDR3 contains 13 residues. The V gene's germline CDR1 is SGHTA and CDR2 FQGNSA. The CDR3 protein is CASRRGDGNTQYF. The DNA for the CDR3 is TGTGCCAGCCGGAGAGGGGATGGAAATACGCAGTATTTT.

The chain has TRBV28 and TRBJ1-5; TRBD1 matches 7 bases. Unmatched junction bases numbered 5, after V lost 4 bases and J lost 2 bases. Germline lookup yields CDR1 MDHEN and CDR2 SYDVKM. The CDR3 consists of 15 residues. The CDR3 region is CASSSGTAGNQPQHF. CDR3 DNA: TGTGCCAGCAGTTCCGGGACAGCAGGCAATCAGCCCCAGCATTTT.